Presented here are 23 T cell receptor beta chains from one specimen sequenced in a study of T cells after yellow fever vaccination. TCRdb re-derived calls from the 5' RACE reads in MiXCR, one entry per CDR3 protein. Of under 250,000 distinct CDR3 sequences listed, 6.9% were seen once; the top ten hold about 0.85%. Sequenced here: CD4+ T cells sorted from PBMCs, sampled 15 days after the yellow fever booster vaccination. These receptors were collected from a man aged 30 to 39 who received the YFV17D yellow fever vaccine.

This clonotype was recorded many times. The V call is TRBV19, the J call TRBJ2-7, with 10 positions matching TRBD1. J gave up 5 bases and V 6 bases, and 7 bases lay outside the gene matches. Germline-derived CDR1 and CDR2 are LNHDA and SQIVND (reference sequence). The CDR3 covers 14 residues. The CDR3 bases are TGTGCCAGTAGACCGGGACAGGGGTGGAACGAGCAGTACTTC. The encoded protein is CASRPGQGWNEQYF.

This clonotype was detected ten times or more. The CDR3 loop is CASSQDLVRGGEKLFF. In nucleotides, the CDR3 is TGTGCCAGCAGCCAAGATTTAGTTCGGGGAGGCGAAAAACTGTTTTTT. This sequence joins TRBV14 and TRBJ1-4, with D unresolved. CDR3 length: 16 amino acids. From germline, CDR1 is SGHDN and CDR2 FVKESK. V was trimmed by 0 bases and J by 8 bases, leaving 16 bases between them. Full variable domain (outside the CDR3, taken from reference TRBV14 and TRBJ1-4): EAGVTQFPSHSVIEKGQTVTLRCDPISGHDNLYWYRRVMGKEIKFLLHFVKESKQDESGMPNNRFLAERTGGTYSTLKVQPAELEDSGVYFCASSQDLVRGGEKLFFGSGTQLSVL.

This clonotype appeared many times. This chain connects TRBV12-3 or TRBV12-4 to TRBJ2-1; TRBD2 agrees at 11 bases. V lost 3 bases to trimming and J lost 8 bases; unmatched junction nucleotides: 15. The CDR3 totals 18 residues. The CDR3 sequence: CASSFRLTSGKGNDEQFF. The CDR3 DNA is TGTGCCAGCAGTTTCCGTCTGACTAGCGGGAAAGGTAACGATGAGCAGTTCTTC.

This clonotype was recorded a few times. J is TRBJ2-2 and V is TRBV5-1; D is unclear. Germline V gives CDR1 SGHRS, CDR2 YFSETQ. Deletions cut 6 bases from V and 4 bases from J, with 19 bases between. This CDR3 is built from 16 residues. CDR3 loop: CASKAPSGFSTGELFF. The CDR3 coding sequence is TGCGCCAGCAAAGCTCCCTCCGGCTTTTCCACCGGGGAGCTGTTTTTT. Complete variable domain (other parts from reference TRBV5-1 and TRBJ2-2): KAGVTQTPRYLIKTRGQQVTLSCSPISGHRSVSWYQQTPGQGLQFLFEYFSETQRNKGNFPGRFSGRQFSNSRSEMNVSTLELGDSALYLCASKAPSGFSTGELFFGEGSRLTVL.

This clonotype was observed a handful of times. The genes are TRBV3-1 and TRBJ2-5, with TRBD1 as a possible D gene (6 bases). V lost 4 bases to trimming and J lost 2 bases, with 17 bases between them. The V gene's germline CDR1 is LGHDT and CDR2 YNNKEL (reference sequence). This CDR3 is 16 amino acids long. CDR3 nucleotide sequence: TGTGCCAGCAGCCCTCCCCCGGGACATATACAAGAGACCCAGTACTTC. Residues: CASSPPPGHIQETQYF.

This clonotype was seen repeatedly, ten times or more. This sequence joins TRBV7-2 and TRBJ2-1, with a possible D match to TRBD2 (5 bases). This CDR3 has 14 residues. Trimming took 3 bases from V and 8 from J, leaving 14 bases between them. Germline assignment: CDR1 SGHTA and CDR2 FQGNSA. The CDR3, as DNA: TGTGCCAGCAGCTTCGGTCTAGCAGGTGATGAGCAGTTCTTC. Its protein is CASSFGLAGDEQFF.

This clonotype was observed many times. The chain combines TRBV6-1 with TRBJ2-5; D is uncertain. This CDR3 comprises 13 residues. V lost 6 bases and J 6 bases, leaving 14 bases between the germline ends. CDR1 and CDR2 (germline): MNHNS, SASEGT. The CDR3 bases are TGTGCCAGCAGAGACCCCCGTTTAAAGACCCAGTACTTC. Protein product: CASRDPRLKTQYF.

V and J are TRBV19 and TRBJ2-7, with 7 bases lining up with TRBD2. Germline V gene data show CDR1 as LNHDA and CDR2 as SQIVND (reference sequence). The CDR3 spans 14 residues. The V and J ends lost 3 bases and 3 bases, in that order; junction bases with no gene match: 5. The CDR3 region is CASSILAAGYEQYF. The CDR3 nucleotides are TGTGCCAGTAGTATCCTAGCGGCGGGCTACGAGCAGTACTTC. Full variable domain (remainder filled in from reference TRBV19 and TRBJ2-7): DGGITQSPKYLFRKEGQNVTLSCEQNLNHDAMYWYRQDPGQGLRLIYYSQIVNDFQKGDIAEGYSVSREKKESFPLTVTSAQKNPTAFYLCASSILAAGYEQYFGPGTRLTVT.

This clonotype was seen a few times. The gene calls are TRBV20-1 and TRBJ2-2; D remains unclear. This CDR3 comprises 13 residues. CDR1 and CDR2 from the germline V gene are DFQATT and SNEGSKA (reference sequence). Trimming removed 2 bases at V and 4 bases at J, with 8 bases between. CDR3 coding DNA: TGCAGTGCTAGAATGTGGGGCACCGGGGAGCTGTTTTTT. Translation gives CSARMWGTGELFF.

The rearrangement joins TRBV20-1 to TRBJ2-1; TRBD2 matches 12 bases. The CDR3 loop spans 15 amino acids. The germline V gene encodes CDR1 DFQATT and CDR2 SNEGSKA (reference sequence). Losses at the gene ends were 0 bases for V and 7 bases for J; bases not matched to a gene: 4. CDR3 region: CSARDLAGGCNEQFF. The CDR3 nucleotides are TGCAGTGCTAGAGACCTAGCGGGAGGGTGTAATGAGCAGTTCTTC.

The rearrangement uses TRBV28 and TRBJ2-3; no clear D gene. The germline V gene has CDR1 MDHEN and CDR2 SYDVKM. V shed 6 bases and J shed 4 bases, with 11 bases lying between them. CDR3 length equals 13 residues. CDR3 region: CASRATAADTQYF. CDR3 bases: TGTGCCAGCAGGGCAACGGCAGCAGATACGCAGTATTTT.

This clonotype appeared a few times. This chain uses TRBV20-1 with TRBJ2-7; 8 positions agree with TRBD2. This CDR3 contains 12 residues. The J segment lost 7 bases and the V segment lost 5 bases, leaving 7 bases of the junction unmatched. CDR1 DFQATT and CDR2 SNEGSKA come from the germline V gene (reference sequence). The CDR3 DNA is TGCAGTGCTCAAGCGGGAGTAGGTGAGCAGTACTTC. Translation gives CSAQAGVGEQYF.

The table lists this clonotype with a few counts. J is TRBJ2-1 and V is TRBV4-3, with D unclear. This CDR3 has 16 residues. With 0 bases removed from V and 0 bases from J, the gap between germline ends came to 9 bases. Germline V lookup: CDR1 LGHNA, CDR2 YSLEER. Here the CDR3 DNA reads TGCGCCAGCAGCCAAGACCACTACAGCTCCTACAATGAGCAGTTCTTC. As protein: CASSQDHYSSYNEQFF.

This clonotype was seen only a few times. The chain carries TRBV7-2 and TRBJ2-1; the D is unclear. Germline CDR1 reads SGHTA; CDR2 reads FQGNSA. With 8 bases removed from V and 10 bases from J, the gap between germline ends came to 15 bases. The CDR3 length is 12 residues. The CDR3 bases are TGTGCCAGCGGCCCTCTGGGAAGAGAGCAGTTCTTC. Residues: CASGPLGREQFF. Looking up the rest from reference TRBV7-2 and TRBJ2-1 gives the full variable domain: GAGVSQSPSNKVTEKGKDVELRCDPISGHTALYWYRQSLGQGLEFLIYFQGNSAPDKSGLPSDRFSAERTGGSVSTLTIQRTQQEDSAVYLCASGPLGREQFFGPGTRLTVL.

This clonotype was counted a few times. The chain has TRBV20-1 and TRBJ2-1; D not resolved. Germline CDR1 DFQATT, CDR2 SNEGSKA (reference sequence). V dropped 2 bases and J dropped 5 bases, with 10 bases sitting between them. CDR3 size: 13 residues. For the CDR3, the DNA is TGCAGTGCTAGAACACCGGCTAACAATGAGCAGTTCTTC. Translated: CSARTPANNEQFF.

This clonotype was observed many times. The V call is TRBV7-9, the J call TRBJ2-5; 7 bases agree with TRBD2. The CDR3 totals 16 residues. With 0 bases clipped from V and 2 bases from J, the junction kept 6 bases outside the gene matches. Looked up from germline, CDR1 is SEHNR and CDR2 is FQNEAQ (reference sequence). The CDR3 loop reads CASSLALRLAQETQYF. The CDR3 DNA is TGTGCCAGCAGCTTAGCCCTCCGACTAGCTCAAGAGACCCAGTACTTC.

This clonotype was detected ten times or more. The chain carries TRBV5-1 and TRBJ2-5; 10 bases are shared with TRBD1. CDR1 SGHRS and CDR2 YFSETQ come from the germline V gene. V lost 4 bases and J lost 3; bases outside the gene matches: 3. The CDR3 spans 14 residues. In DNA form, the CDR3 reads TGCGCCAGCAGCCCGACAGGGGGCAAAGAGACCCAGTACTTC. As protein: CASSPTGGKETQYF.

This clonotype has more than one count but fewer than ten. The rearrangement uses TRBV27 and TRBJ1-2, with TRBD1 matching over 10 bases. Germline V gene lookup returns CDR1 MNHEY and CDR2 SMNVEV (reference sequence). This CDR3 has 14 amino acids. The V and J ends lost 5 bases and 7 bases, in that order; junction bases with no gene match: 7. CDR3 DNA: TGTGCCAGCAGTGGGACAGGGGCTCTCCCTGGCTACACCTTC. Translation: CASSGTGALPGYTF.

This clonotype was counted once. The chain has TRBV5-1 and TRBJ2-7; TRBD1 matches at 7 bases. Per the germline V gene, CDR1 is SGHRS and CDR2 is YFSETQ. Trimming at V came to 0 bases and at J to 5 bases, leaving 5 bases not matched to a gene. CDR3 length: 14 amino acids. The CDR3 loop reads CASSLAVQGNEQYF. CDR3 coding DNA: TGCGCCAGCAGCTTGGCGGTACAGGGGAACGAGCAGTACTTC.

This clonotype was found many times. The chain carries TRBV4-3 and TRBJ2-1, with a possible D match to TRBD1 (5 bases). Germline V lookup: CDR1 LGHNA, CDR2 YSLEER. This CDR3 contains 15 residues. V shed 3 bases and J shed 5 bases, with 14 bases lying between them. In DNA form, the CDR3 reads TGCGCCAGCAGCCATCAAATGACAGCTAACAATGAGCAGTTCTTC. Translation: CASSHQMTANNEQFF.

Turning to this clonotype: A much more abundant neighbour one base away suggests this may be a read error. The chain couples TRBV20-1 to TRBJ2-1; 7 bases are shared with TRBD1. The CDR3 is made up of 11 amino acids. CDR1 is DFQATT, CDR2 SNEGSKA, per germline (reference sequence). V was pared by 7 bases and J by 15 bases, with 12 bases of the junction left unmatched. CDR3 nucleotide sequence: TGCAGTGTCCACGACAGGGTCGGTCCGTTCTTC. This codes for CSVHDRVGPFF.

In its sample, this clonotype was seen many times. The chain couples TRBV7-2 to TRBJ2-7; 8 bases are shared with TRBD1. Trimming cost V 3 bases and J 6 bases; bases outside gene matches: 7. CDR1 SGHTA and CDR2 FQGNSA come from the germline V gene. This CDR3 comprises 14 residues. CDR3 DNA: TGTGCCAGCAGCTTGACAGGGGAATTGGGCGAGCAGTACTTC. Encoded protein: CASSLTGELGEQYF.

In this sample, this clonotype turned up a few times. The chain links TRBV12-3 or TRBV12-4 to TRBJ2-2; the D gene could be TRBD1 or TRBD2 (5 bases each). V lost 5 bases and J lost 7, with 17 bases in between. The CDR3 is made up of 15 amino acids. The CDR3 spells CASSRASGGVGELFF. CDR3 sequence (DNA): TGTGCCAGCAGTAGAGCCAGTGGGGGTGTCGGGGAGCTGTTTTTT.